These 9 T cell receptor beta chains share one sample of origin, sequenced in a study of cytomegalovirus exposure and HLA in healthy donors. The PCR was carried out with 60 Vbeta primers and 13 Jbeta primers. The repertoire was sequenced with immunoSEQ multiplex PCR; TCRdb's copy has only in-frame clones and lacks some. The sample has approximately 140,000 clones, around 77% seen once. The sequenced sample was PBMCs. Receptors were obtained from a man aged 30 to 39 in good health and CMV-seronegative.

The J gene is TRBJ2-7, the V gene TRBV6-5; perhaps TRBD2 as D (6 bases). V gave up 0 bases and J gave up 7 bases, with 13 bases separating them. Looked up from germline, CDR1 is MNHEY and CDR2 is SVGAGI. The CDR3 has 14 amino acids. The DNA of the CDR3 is TGTGCCAGCAGTTACTCCCCTGCAGCGGGTGAGCAGTACTTC. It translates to CASSYSPAAGEQYF.

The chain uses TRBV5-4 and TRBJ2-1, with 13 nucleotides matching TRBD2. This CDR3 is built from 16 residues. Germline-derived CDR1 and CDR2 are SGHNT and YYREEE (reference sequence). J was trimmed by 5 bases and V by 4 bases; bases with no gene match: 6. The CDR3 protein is CASSRGLAGVNNEQFF. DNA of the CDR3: TGTGCCAGCAGCCGCGGACTAGCGGGAGTGAACAATGAGCAGTTCTTC.

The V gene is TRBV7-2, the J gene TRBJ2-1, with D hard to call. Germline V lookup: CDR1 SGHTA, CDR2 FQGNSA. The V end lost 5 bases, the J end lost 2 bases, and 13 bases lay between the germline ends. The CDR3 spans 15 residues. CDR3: CASSRAKLAYNEQFF. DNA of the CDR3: TGTGCCAGCAGCCGAGCTAAACTCGCCTACAATGAGCAGTTCTTC.

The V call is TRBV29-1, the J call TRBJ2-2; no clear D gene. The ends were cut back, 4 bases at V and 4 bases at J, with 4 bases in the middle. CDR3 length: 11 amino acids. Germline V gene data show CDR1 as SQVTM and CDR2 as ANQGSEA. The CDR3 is CSVGSTGELFF. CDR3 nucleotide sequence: TGCAGCGTTGGCAGCACCGGGGAGCTGTTTTTT.

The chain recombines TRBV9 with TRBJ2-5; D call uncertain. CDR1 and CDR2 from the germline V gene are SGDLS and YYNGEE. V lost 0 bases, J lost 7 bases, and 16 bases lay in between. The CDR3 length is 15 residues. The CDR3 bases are TGTGCCAGCAGCGTAGCTAGTGGCCCTGTAGGGACCCAGTACTTC. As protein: CASSVASGPVGTQYF.

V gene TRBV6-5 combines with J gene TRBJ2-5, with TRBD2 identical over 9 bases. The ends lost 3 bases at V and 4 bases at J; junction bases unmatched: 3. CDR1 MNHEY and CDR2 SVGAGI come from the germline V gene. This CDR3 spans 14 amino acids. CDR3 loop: CASSYSGGRETQYF. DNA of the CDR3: TGTGCCAGCAGTTATAGCGGGGGAAGAGAGACCCAGTACTTC.

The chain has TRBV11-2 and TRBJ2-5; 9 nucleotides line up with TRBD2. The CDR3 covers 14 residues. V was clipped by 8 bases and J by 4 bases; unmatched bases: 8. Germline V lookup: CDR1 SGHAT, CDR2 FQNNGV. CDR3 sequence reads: CASRDSGSLETQYF. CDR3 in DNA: TGTGCCAGCCGTGATAGCGGGAGTCTAGAGACCCAGTACTTC.

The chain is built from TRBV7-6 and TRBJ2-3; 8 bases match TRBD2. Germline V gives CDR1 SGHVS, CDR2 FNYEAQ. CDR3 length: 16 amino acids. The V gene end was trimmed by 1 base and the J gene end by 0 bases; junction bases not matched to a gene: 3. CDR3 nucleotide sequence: TGTGCCAGCAGCTTAGTCGGGACTAGTAGCACAGATACGCAGTATTTT. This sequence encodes CASSLVGTSSTDTQYF. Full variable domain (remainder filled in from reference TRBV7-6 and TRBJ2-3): GAGVSQSPRYKVTKRGQDVALRCDPISGHVSLYWYRQALGQGPEFLTYFNYEAQQDKSGLPNDRFSAERPEGSISTLTIQRTEQRDSAMYRCASSLVGTSSTDTQYFGPGTRLTVL.

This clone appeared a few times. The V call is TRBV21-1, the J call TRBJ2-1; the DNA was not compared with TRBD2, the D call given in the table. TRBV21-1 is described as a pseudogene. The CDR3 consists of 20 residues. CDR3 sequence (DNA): TGTGCCAGCTCTTCCCCCCAGCGGGGGTACCATTGGAGCTCCTACAATGAGCAGTTCTTC. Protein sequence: CASSSPQRGYHWSSYNEQFF.